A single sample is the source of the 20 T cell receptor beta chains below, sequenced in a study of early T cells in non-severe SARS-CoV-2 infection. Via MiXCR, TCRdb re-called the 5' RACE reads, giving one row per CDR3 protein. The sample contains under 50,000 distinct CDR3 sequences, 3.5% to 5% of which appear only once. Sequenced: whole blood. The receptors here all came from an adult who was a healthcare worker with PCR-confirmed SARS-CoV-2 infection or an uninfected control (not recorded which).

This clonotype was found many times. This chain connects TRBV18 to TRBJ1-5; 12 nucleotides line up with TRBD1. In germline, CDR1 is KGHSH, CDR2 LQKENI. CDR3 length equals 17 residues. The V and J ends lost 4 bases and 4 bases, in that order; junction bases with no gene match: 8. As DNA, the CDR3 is TGTGCCAGCTCACTGACCGGGACAGGGGGCGGGAATCAGCCCCAGCATTTT. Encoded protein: CASSLTGTGGGNQPQHF.

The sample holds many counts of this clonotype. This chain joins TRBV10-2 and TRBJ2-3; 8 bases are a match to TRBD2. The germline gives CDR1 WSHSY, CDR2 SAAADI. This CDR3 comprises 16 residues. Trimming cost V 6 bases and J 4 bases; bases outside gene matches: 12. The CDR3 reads CASRPMSGRGADTQYF. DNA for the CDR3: TGCGCCAGCAGACCAATGAGCGGGAGAGGGGCAGATACGCAGTATTTT.

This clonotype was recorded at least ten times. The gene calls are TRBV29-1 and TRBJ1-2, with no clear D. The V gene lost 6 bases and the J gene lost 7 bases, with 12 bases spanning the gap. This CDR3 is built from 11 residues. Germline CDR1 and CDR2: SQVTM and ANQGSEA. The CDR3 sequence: CSVAAGSGYTF. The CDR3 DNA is TGCAGCGTCGCGGCGGGGTCTGGCTACACCTTC.

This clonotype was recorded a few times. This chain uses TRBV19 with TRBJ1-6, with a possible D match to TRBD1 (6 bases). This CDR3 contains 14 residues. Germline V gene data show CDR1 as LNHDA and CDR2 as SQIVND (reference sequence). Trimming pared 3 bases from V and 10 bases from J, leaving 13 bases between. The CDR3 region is CASSIGGRYSPLHF. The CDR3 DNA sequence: TGTGCCAGTAGTATCGGGGGCAGGTACTCACCCCTCCACTTT.

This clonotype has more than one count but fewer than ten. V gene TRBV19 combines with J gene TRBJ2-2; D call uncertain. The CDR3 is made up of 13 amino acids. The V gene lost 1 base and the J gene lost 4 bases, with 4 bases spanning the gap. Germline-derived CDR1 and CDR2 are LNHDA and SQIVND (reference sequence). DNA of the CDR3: TGTGCCAGTAGTATAGGGGCCACCGGGGAGCTGTTTTTT. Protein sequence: CASSIGATGELFF.

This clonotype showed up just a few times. The CDR3 sequence: CASSIRLVTDTQYF. In DNA, the CDR3 is TGTGCCAGCAGCATAAGACTGGTCACAGATACGCAGTATTTT. The V gene is TRBV5-4, the J gene TRBJ2-3; D is undetermined. V gave up 4 bases and J gave up 2 bases, with 11 bases separating them. CDR1 and CDR2 (germline): SGHNT, YYREEE (reference sequence). CDR3 length: 14 amino acids.

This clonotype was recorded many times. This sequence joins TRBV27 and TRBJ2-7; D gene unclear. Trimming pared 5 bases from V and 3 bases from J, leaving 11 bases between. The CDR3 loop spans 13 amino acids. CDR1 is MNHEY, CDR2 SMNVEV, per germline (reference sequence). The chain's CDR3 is CASSRRIDYEQYF. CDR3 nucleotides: TGTGCCAGCAGTCGACGGATCGACTACGAGCAGTACTTC.

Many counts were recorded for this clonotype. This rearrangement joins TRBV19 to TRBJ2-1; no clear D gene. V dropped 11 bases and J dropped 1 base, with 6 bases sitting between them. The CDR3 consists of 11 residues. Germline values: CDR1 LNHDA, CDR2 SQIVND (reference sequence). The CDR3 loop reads CAPYSYNEQFF. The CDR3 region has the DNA TGTGCCCCTTATTCCTACAATGAGCAGTTCTTC.

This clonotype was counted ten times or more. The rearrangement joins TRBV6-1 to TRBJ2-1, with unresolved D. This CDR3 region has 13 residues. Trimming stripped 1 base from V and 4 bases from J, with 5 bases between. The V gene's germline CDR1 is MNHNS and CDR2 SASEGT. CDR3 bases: TGTGCCAGCAGTGAAGGGCAGTACAATGAGCAGTTCTTC. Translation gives CASSEGQYNEQFF.

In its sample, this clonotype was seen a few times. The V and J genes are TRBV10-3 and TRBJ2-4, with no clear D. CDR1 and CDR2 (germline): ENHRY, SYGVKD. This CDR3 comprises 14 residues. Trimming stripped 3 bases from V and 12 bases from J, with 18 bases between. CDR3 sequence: CAISEVLRVDPQYF. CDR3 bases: TGTGCCATCAGTGAAGTTTTAAGGGTGGACCCTCAGTACTTC.

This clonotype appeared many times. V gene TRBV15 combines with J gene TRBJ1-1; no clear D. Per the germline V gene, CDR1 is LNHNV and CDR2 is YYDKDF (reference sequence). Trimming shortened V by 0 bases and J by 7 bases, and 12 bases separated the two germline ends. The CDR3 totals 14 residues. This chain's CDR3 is CATSRDWDGGEAFF. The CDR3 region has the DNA TGTGCCACCAGCAGAGATTGGGATGGTGGTGAAGCTTTCTTT.

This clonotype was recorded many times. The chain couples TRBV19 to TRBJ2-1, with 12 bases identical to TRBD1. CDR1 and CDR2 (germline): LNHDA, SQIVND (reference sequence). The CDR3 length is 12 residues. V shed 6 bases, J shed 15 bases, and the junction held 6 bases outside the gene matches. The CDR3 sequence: CASSTRDRGPFF. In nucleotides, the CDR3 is TGTGCCAGTAGCACCCGGGACAGGGGGCCGTTCTTC.

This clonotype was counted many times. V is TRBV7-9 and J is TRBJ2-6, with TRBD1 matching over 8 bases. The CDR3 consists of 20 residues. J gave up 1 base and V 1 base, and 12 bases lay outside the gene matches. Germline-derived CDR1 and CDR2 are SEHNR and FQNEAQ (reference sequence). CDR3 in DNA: TGTGCCAGCAGCTTAGGTCGGGACAGGCTGAAAGAATCTGGGGCCAACGTCCTGACTTTC. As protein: CASSLGRDRLKESGANVLTF.

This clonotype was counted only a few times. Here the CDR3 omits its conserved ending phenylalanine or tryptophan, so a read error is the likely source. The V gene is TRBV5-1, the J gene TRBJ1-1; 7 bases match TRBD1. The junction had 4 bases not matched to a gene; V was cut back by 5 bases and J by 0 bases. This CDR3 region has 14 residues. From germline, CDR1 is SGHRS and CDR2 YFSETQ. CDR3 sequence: CASRTGQMNTEAFS. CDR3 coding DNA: TGCGCCAGCAGGACGGGACAGATGAACACTGAAGCTTTCTCT.

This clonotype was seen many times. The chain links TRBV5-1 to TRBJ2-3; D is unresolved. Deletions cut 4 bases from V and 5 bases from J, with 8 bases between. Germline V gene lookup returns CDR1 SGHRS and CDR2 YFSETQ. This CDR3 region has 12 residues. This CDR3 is CASSVDRDTQYF. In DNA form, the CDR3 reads TGCGCCAGCAGCGTGGACCGAGATACGCAGTATTTT.

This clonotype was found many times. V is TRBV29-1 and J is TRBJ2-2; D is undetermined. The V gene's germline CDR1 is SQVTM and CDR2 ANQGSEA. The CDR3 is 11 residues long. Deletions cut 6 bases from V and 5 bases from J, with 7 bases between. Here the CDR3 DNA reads TGCAGCGTCACGAGAACCGGGGAGCTGTTTTTT. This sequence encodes CSVTRTGELFF.

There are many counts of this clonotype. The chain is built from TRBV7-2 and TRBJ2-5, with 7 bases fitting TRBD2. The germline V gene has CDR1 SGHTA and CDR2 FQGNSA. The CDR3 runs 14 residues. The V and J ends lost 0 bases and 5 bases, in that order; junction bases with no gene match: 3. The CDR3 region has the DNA TGTGCCAGCAGCTTAGCGGGAGGGGTGGAGACCCAGTACTTC. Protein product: CASSLAGGVETQYF.

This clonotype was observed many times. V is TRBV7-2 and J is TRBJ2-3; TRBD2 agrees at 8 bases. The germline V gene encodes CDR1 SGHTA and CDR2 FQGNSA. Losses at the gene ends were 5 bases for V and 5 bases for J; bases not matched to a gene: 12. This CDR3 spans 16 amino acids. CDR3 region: CASSTTGRAVVDTQYF. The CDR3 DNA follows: TGTGCCAGCAGCACAACCGGGAGGGCCGTGGTAGATACGCAGTATTTT.

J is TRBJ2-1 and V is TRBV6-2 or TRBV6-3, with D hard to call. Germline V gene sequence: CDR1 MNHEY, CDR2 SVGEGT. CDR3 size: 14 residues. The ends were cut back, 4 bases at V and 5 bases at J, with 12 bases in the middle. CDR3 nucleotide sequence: TGTGCCAGCAGTTTAGGCCGGGCTGACAATGAGCAGTTCTTC. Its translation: CASSLGRADNEQFF.

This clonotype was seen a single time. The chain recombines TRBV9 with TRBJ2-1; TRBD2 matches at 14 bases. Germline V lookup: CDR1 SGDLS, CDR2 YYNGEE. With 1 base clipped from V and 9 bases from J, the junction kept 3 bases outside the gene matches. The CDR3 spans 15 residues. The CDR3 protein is CASSVKGLAGAEQFF. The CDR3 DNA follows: TGTGCCAGCAGCGTAAAGGGACTAGCGGGAGCTGAGCAGTTCTTC.